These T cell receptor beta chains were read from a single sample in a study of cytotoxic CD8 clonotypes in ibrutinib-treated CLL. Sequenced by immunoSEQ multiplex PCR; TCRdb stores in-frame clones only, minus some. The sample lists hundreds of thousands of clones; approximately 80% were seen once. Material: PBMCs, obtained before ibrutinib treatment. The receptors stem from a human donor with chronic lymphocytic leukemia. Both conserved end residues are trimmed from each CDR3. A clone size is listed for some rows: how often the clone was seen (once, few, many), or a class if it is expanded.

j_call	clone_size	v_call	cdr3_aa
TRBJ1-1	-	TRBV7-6	ASRRQPNTEAF
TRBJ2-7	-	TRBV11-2	ASSPQNSGSSYEQY
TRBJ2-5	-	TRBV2	ATTPTGTGGTQY
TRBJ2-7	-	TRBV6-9	ASSSDRGSHEQY
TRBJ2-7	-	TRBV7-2	ASSLVQVGPYEQY
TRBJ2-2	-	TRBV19	ASRLAGIVQGGLF
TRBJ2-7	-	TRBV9	ASSPGLAGHEQY
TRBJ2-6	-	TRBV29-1	SVTGVPGANVLT
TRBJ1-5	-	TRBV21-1	ASSKNKYSNQPQH
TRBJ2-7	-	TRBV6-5	ASSFRDGYEQY
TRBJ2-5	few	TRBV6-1	ASSELGGTETQY
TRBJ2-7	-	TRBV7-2	ASSSRQGGYEQY
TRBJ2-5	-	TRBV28	ASSFSEETQY
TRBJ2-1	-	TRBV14	ASSQDSGLASSYNEQF
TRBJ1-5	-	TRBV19	ASSIGGAGSNQPQH
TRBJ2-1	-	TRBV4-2	ASSQDGGDEQF
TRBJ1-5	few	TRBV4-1	ASSQTGGHQPQH
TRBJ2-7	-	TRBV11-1	ASSLDRGRTYEQY
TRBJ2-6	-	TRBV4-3	ASSQDYSGANVLT
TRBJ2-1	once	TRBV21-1	ARGLAGNEQF
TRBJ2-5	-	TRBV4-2	ASSQAVGGRGETQY
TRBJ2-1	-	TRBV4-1	ASSQVSAYNEQF
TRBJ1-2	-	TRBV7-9	ASSLATGAGYGYT
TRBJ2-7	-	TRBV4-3	ASSLGRAGYEQY
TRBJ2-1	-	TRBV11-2	ASSLGHKTGYSYNEQF
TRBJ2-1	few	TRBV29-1	SVERPYNEQF
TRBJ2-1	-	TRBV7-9	ASSGGTYNEQF
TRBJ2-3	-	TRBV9	ASSATGTRYTDTQY
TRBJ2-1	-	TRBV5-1	ASSTSPGQDNEQF
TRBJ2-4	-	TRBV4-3	ASSHRHLDPNPSKNIQY
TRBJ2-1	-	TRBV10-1	ASSEGIDFTNEQF
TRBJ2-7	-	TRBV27	ASSSAGGWQY
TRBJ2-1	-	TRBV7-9	ASSRRRNPSNEQF
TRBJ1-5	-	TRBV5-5	ASRKTGGNQPQH
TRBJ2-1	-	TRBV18	ASSPQLDEQF
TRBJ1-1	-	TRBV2	ASSDGSVTVAF
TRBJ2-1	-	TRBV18	ASSPQVRGYNEQF
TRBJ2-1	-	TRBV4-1	ASSQAGTGGTYNEQF
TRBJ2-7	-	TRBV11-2	ASRASAGESYEQY
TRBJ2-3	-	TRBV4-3	ASSQVSQKPADTQY
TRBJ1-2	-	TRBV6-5	ASSYHRGGADGYT